The T cell receptor beta chain described here comes from a study of blood T cell repertoires in COVID-19. Study as a whole: Acute-phase and convalescent COVID-19 samples originated in the United States, Italy and Spain.

Between the trimmed V and J ends, which lost 4 bases and 5 bases, there was a span of 15 bases. Germline V gene sequence: CDR1 SGHRS, CDR2 YFSETQ. The CDR3 is made up of 14 amino acids. Generated by immunoSEQ multiplex PCR, the TCRdb table keeps only in-frame clones and is missing some. The sample contains roughly 100,000 clones, roughly four fifths of which appear only once. The clonotype comes from a man in his forties with active or convalescent COVID-19. The V and J genes are TRBV5-1 and TRBJ2-5, with a tentative D call TRBD2 (7 bases). Source material: peripheral blood. The CDR3 bases are TGCGCCAGCAGCGGCGGGGGCCTAGGTGAGACCCAGTACTTC. The encoded protein is CASSGGGLGETQYF.